One sample yielded the 10 T cell receptor beta chains listed below, sequenced in a study of a mutant IDH1 vaccine in newly diagnosed glioma. The time point denotes: week 5, during vaccination. Every single dose of the vaccine, 300 ug of mutant IDH1 20-mer peptide, came with topical imiquimod. The data were produced by immunoSEQ multiplex PCR, yet TCRdb's version contains in-frame clones alone and is incomplete. The data show 40,000 to 60,000 clones, approximately 78% seen once. Which antigens these TCRs recognize remains unknown. The sequenced sample was PBMCs, obtained from a glioma patient whose treatment included an IDH1 peptide vaccine. These receptors all stem from a woman in her thirties or forties with glioma.

The chain joins TRBV6-1 to TRBJ1-3; D not certain. V shed 2 bases and J shed 2 bases, with 7 bases lying between them. CDR1 is MNHNS, CDR2 SASEGT, per germline. This CDR3 has 14 amino acids. In nucleotides, the CDR3 is TGTGCCAGCAGTGAAAACCCCGCTGGAAACACCATATATTTT. It translates to CASSENPAGNTIYF.

CDR3 loop: CASSQDTGAQETQYF. The CDR3 DNA follows: TGCGCCAGCAGCCAAGATACCGGGGCCCAAGAGACCCAGTACTTC. This sequence joins TRBV4-3 and TRBJ2-5; D may match TRBD1 or TRBD2 (5 bases each). Germline CDR1 and CDR2: LGHNA and YSLEER. Trimming removed 0 bases at V and 1 base at J, with 9 bases between. The CDR3 spans 15 residues.

The chain recombines TRBV6-1 with TRBJ1-2; D call uncertain. Germline CDR1 and CDR2: MNHNS and SASEGT. This CDR3 is built from 13 residues. V dropped 2 bases and J dropped 2 bases, with 6 bases sitting between them. In DNA, the CDR3 is TGTGCCAGCAGTGAACAACCGAACTATGGCTACACCTTC. Its protein product is CASSEQPNYGYTF.

V is TRBV7-8 and J is TRBJ2-7, with a tentative D call TRBD1 (5 bases). The V end was cut by 5 bases, the J end by 6 bases, with 20 bases between. Germline CDR1 is SGHVS and CDR2 is FQNEAQ. This CDR3 comprises 15 residues. CDR3 DNA sequence: TGTGCCAGCAGCACCTCCCGTAGGGGTTCAGGCGAGCAGTACTTC. Encoded protein: CASSTSRRGSGEQYF.

The J gene is TRBJ2-3, the V gene TRBV27; 9 bases are a match to TRBD2. Per germline, CDR1 MNHEY and CDR2 SMNVEV (reference sequence). CDR3 length: 14 residues. V shed 9 bases and J 8 bases; nucleotides not matched to a gene: 12. CDR3: CASGLARGLGTQYF. CDR3 in DNA: TGTGCCAGTGGACTAGCGAGAGGTTTGGGTACGCAGTATTTT.

The chain links TRBV11-2 to TRBJ1-2, with a tentative D call TRBD1 (6 bases). Germline V gene data show CDR1 as SGHAT and CDR2 as FQNNGV. The V end lost 1 base, the J end lost 4 bases, and 10 bases lay between the germline ends. CDR3 length: 14 amino acids. The CDR3 reads CASSLGRGSYGYTF. Written as DNA, the CDR3 is TGTGCCAGCAGCTTAGGCAGGGGAAGCTATGGCTACACCTTC.

The rearrangement joins TRBV6-6 to TRBJ2-7; 7 bases match TRBD1. V was clipped by 7 bases and J by 4 bases; unmatched bases: 16. Germline values: CDR1 MNHNY, CDR2 SVGAGI (reference sequence). CDR3 length: 16 amino acids. Here the CDR3 DNA reads TGTGCCAGCACGGTCGCCCTGGGGACAGCTCAATACGAGCAGTACTTC. Amino acid sequence: CASTVALGTAQYEQYF.

V is TRBV28 and J is TRBJ2-7; D unclear. Per germline, CDR1 MDHEN and CDR2 SYDVKM. V was cut by 5 bases and J by 5 bases, with 4 bases left in between. This CDR3 comprises 10 residues. CDR3 coding DNA: TGTGCCAGCAGTCGCCACGAGCAGTACTTC. Translation: CASSRHEQYF.

The chain is built from TRBV5-6 and TRBJ1-1; D is uncertain. Looked up from germline, CDR1 is SGHDT and CDR2 is YYEEEE. The CDR3 runs 11 residues. V was trimmed by 2 bases and J by 6 bases, leaving 5 bases between them. This chain's CDR3 is CASSFRAEAFF. As DNA, the CDR3 is TGTGCCAGCAGCTTTAGGGCTGAAGCTTTCTTT. The whole variable domain, remainder taken from reference TRBV5-6 and TRBJ1-1, is DAGVTQSPTHLIKTRGQQVTLRCSPKSGHDTVSWYQQALGQGPQFIFQYYEEEERQRGNFPDRFSGHQFPNYSSELNVNALLLGDSALYLCASSFRAEAFFGQGTRLTVV.

This clone has a single count. This chain joins TRBV7-9 and TRBJ2-3; D might be TRBD1 or TRBD2, each matching 6 bases. The CDR3 has 15 amino acids. V was shortened by 2 bases and J by 0 bases, with 9 bases between the two germline ends. Germline CDR1 reads SEHNR; CDR2 reads FQNEAQ (reference sequence). This CDR3 reads CASSLLGGSTDTQYF. The CDR3 coding sequence is TGTGCCAGCAGCTTATTAGGGGGGAGCACAGATACGCAGTATTTT.